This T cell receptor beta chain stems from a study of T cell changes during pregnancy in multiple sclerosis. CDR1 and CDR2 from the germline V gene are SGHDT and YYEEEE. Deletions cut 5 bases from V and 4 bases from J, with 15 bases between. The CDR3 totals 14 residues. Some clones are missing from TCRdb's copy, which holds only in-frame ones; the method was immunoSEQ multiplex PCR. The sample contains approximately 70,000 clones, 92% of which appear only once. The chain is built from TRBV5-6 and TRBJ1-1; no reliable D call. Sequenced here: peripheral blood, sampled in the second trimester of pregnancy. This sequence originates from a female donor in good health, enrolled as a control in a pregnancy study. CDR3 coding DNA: TGTGCCAGCAGACCACACCCAGGAGGCACTGAAGCTTTCTTT. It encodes CASRPHPGGTEAFF.